This T cell receptor beta chain stems from a study of blood T cell repertoires in COVID-19. Germline CDR1 LNHDA, CDR2 SQIVND (reference sequence). V lost 3 bases and J lost 6; bases outside the gene matches: 10. CDR3 size: 15 residues. Libraries were prepared by immunoSEQ multiplex PCR; TCRdb keeps only in-frame clonotypes and omits some of them. The sample records about 39,000 clones, about 94% being singletons. This TCR derives from a human donor with active COVID-19. The donor label of this sample is uncertain. Input material: peripheral blood. V and J are TRBV19 and TRBJ2-7; TRBD1 matches at 8 bases. CDR3 nucleotides: TGTGCCAGTAGTATCCTCCGGGACAGGACTACCGAGCAGTACTTC. Protein: CASSILRDRTTEQYF.